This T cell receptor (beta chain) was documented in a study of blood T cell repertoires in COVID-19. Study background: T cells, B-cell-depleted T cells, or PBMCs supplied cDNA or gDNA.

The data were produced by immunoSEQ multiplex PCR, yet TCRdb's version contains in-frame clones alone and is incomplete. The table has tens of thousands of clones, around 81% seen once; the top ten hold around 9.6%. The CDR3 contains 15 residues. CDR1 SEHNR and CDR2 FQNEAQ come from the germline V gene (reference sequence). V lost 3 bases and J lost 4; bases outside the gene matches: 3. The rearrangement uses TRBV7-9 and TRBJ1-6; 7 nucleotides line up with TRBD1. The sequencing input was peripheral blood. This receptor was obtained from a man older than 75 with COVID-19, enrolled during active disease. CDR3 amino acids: CASSFTGQYNSPLHF. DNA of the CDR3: TGTGCCAGCAGCTTTACGGGACAGTATAATTCACCCCTCCACTTT.